The 21 T cell receptor beta chains given below trace back to one sample, sequenced in a study of T cell responses to AZD1222 COVID-19 vaccine. Sequenced by immunoSEQ multiplex PCR; TCRdb stores in-frame clones only, minus some. The sample lists 100,000 to 120,000 clones, roughly 86% occurring once. The sequencing here drew on peripheral blood, taken on day 0 of AZD1222 vaccination. The receptors stem from an adult in good health.

The V and J genes are TRBV5-6 and TRBJ1-6; possibly TRBD1 for D (6 bases). Germline V lookup: CDR1 SGHDT, CDR2 YYEEEE. V was shortened by 0 bases and J by 1 base, with 8 bases between the two germline ends. This CDR3 contains 16 residues. CDR3 sequence (DNA): TGTGCCAGCAGCTTGGACAGGGTGTCCTATAATTCACCCCTCCACTTT. Translation: CASSLDRVSYNSPLHF.

The V gene is TRBV3-1 (or the pseudogene TRBV3-2), the J gene TRBJ2-3, with TRBD2 matching over 11 bases. After removal of 1 base from V and 3 bases from J, the junction contained 6 bases not matched to a gene. Germline assignment: CDR1 LGHDT and CDR2 YNNKEL (reference sequence). The CDR3 is 17 residues long. For the CDR3, the DNA is TGTGCCAGCAGCCAAGTAGCGGGGGGGCTGGGGACAGATACGCAGTATTTT. Translated, it gives CASSQVAGGLGTDTQYF.

V usage is TRBV5-6 and J usage is TRBJ2-3; D unresolved. The CDR3 sequence is 15 residues long. The germline gives CDR1 SGHDT, CDR2 YYEEEE. V was pared by 3 bases and J by 3 bases, with 14 bases between. The CDR3 DNA follows: TGTGCCAGCAGCTCCCTAGATGGGCGTACAGATACGCAGTATTTT. Its protein is CASSSLDGRTDTQYF.

This chain joins TRBV18 and TRBJ2-4; D is possibly TRBD2 (5 bases). The CDR3 is made up of 13 amino acids. V was clipped by 3 bases and J by 6 bases, with 9 bases between them. Germline loops: CDR1 KGHSH, CDR2 LQKENI. As DNA, the CDR3 is TGTGCCAGCTCACCCGGGGAAACAAACATTCAGTACTTC. Translation: CASSPGETNIQYF.

The sample holds one count of this clone. This chain joins TRBV6-5 and TRBJ1-2, with 7 bases aligning to TRBD1. Trimming at V came to 5 bases and at J to 0 bases, leaving 6 bases not matched to a gene. This CDR3 comprises 15 residues. CDR1 MNHEY and CDR2 SVGAGI come from the germline V gene. The CDR3 here is CASSRQGGANYGYTF. The CDR3 bases are TGTGCCAGCAGTCGGCAGGGGGGTGCTAACTATGGCTACACCTTC.

The chain joins TRBV5-1 to TRBJ2-2; the match to TRBD1 covers 7 bases. After removal of 5 bases from V and 6 bases from J, the junction contained 7 bases not matched to a gene. This CDR3 is 14 amino acids long. CDR1 is SGHRS, CDR2 YFSETQ, per germline. CDR3 loop: CASRWTGDAGELFF. CDR3 sequence (DNA): TGCGCCAGCAGGTGGACAGGAGATGCCGGGGAGCTGTTTTTT.

The chain's CDR3 is CASSDSSQKLFF. CDR3 in DNA: TGTGCCAGCAGCGACAGTAGTCAAAAACTGTTTTTT. J is TRBJ1-4 and V is TRBV3-1 (or the pseudogene TRBV3-2); D may be TRBD1 (5 bases). This CDR3 spans 12 amino acids. Germline V gives CDR1 LGHDT, CDR2 YNNKEL (reference sequence). Between the trimmed V and J ends, which lost 5 bases and 9 bases, there was a span of 10 bases.

The chain uses TRBV7-3 and TRBJ2-1, with D unclear. Trimming left V 5 bases short and J 4 bases short, with 15 bases between. The CDR3 extends over 15 amino acids. From germline, CDR1 is SGHTA and CDR2 FQGTGA. This CDR3 reads CASSPEAASYNEQFF. The CDR3, as DNA: TGTGCCAGCAGCCCAGAGGCGGCTTCATACAATGAGCAGTTCTTC.

The V gene is TRBV9, the J gene TRBJ1-1, with 9 nucleotides matching TRBD1. CDR3 length: 20 amino acids. CDR1 and CDR2 from the germline V gene are SGDLS and YYNGEE. The V and J ends lost 1 base and 0 bases, in that order; junction bases with no gene match: 16. The CDR3 reads CASSVTTGTGNFGMNTEAFF. The CDR3 bases are TGTGCCAGCAGCGTAACCACCGGGACAGGGAATTTTGGGATGAACACTGAAGCTTTCTTT.

This clone turned up a few times. The chain has TRBV5-1 and TRBJ2-7; D is undetermined. V was trimmed by 4 bases and J by 3 bases, leaving 8 bases between them. This CDR3 spans 12 amino acids. CDR1 is SGHRS, CDR2 YFSETQ, per germline. CDR3 loop: CASSLGIYEQYF. As DNA, the CDR3 is TGCGCCAGCAGCCTTGGGATCTACGAGCAGTACTTC.

The rearrangement joins TRBV11-2 to TRBJ2-5; tentatively, D is TRBD1 or TRBD2 (6 bases each). V lost 2 bases, J lost 5 bases, and 12 bases lay in between. Germline V gene data show CDR1 as SGHAT and CDR2 as FQNNGV. This CDR3 comprises 14 residues. In DNA form, the CDR3 reads TGTGCCAGCAGCTTATCCGGGGGCCTGGAGACCCAGTACTTC. Protein product: CASSLSGGLETQYF.

The chain has TRBV2 and TRBJ2-5; D might be TRBD1 (5 bases). V was trimmed by 8 bases and J by 5 bases, leaving 9 bases between them. Germline assignment: CDR1 SNHLY and CDR2 FYNNEI. The CDR3 length is 11 residues. CDR3 coding DNA: TGTGCCAGCGGGGCAATGGAGACCCAGTACTTC. Its translation: CASGAMETQYF.

This clone was counted only a few times. The V and J genes are TRBV27 and TRBJ2-3, with 13 bases fitting TRBD2. Looked up from germline, CDR1 is MNHEY and CDR2 is SMNVEV (reference sequence). The CDR3 is 17 residues long. The J segment lost 2 bases and the V segment lost 6 bases, leaving 8 bases of the junction unmatched. The CDR3 loop reads CASRTQGLAGITDTQYF. The CDR3 DNA follows: TGTGCCAGCAGAACCCAGGGACTAGCGGGGATCACAGATACGCAGTATTTT.

Written as DNA, the CDR3 is TGTGCCAGCAGCTCTCGCCTCTTCGATAAGCCCCAGCATTTT. It yields the protein CASSSRLFDKPQHF. The chain is built from TRBV5-8 and TRBJ1-5; no clear D gene. The CDR3 consists of 14 residues. V was clipped by 3 bases and J by 8 bases, with 15 bases between them. Germline V gene sequence: CDR1 SGHTS, CDR2 YDEGEE.

The V and J genes are TRBV5-1 and TRBJ2-7; 7 nucleotides line up with TRBD1. V was pared by 5 bases and J by 0 bases, with 11 bases of the junction left unmatched. Germline V gene data show CDR1 as SGHRS and CDR2 as YFSETQ. This CDR3 region has 16 residues. The CDR3 DNA is TGCGCCAGCAGAGCTGGGACAGCCCTATACTCCTACGAGCAGTACTTC. Translated: CASRAGTALYSYEQYF.

The chain carries TRBV19 and TRBJ1-5; no clear D. The V end lost 5 bases, the J end lost 0 bases, and 5 bases lay between the germline ends. The CDR3 sequence is 13 residues long. Germline CDR1 is LNHDA and CDR2 is SQIVND (reference sequence). CDR3: CASSRDSNQPQHF. The CDR3 nucleotides read TGTGCCAGTAGTCGCGATAGCAATCAGCCCCAGCATTTT.

The chain combines TRBV24-1 with TRBJ2-1, with D possibly being TRBD2 (6 bases). The V and J ends lost 7 bases and 0 bases respectively, with 15 bases between them. CDR3 length equals 16 residues. Germline values: CDR1 KGHDR, CDR2 SFDVKD. In DNA form, the CDR3 reads TGTGCCACCAGGGGTCCCGGAGGGAGCTCCTACAATGAGCAGTTCTTC. This translates into CATRGPGGSSYNEQFF.

The rearrangement joins TRBV5-3 to TRBJ2-3; no reliable D call. TRBV5-3 is known as an ORF, though its function is uncertain. V gave up 6 bases and J gave up 0 bases, with 5 bases separating them. CDR3 length: 12 amino acids. CDR3 sequence: CARNLSTDTQYF. The CDR3 DNA sequence: TGTGCCAGAAACCTTAGCACAGATACGCAGTATTTT.

The V and J genes are TRBV5-1 and TRBJ1-1; 9 bases line up with TRBD1. Germline V gene data show CDR1 as SGHRS and CDR2 as YFSETQ. The CDR3 consists of 16 residues. J gave up 0 bases and V 3 bases, and 6 bases lay outside the gene matches. CDR3 nucleotide sequence: TGCGCCAGCAGCTACGGGACAGGGAACATGAACACTGAAGCTTTCTTT. As protein: CASSYGTGNMNTEAFF.

This clone was recorded only once. This sequence joins TRBV11-3 and TRBJ2-3; D gene uncertain. The CDR3 totals 12 residues. The V gene lost 6 bases and the J gene lost 4 bases, with 8 bases spanning the gap. Germline loops: CDR1 SGHNT, CDR2 YENEEA. This CDR3 is CASSLQADTQYF. In nucleotides, the CDR3 is TGTGCCAGCAGTTTACAAGCAGATACGCAGTATTTT.

The rearrangement uses TRBV7-2 and TRBJ1-2; tentative D call: TRBD1 (5 bases). V gave up 5 bases and J gave up 2 bases, with 9 bases separating them. Germline V lookup: CDR1 SGHTA, CDR2 FQGNSA. This CDR3 region has 13 residues. The CDR3 DNA follows: TGTGCCAGCAGCCCCGACAGAAACTATGGCTACACCTTC. Amino acids: CASSPDRNYGYTF.